This T cell receptor beta chain was found in a study of blood T cell repertoires in COVID-19. Overall study: COVID-19 samples, acute and convalescent, were from the United States, Italy and Spain. T cells, B-cell-depleted T cells, or PBMCs provided the cDNA or gDNA that served as material.

The CDR3 runs 13 residues. Germline-derived CDR1 and CDR2 are KGHDR and SFDVKD. V lost 4 bases to trimming and J lost 7 bases, with 13 bases between them. The authors' processing: For nucleated cells, counts were estimated from reference gene primer amplification. Clones were read by immunoSEQ multiplex PCR, and TCRdb kept only the in-frame ones, dropping some. From that table come the V and J calls and clone size; the DNA was used to work out D and trimming. The sample includes around 180,000 clones, about four fifths of them seen just once. The chain recombines TRBV24-1 with TRBJ2-7; TRBD2 might be the D (6 bases). The clonotype comes from a woman of 80 years or more with active or convalescent COVID-19. The sample was peripheral blood. DNA for the CDR3: TGTGCCACCAGTGAGGGGGGAACATGGGAGCAGTACTTC. This encodes CATSEGGTWEQYF.